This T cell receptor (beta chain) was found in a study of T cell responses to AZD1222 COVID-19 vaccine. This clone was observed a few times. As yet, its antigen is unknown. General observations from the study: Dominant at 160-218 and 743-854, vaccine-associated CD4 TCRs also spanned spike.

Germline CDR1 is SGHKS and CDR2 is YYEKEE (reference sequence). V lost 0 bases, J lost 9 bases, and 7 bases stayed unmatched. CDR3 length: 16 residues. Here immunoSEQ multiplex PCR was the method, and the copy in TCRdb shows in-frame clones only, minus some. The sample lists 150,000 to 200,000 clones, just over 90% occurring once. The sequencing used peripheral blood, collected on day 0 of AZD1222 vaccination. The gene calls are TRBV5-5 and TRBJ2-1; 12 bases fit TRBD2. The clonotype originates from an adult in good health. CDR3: CASSLGLAGVLGEQFF. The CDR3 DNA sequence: TGTGCCAGCAGCTTGGGACTAGCGGGAGTTCTGGGTGAGCAGTTCTTC. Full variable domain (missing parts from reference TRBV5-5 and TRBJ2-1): DAGVTQSPTHLIKTRGQQVTLRCSPISGHKSVSWYQQVLGQGPQFIFQYYEKEERGRGNFPDRFSARQFPNYSSELNVNALLLGDSALYLCASSLGLAGVLGEQFFGPGTRLTVL.